Reported below is one T cell receptor beta chain. Antigen specificity is unknown. The sample originates from a study of T cell responses to AZD1222 COVID-19 vaccine. Findings and limits, study-wide: The repertoires were collected only after the peak T cell response.

V was cut by 1 base and J by 4 bases, with 16 bases left in between. Germline values: CDR1 SEHNR, CDR2 FQNEAQ (reference sequence). This CDR3 is 17 amino acids long. Pooled together were second doses at about 4 or about 12 weeks. The table came from immunoSEQ multiplex PCR; TCRdb's copy has only in-frame clones and leaves some out. The table has approximately 140,000 clones, around 91% seen once. The chain combines TRBV7-9 with TRBJ2-2; TRBD1 is a possible D gene (6 bases). The source is an adult who received the AZD1222 COVID-19 vaccine. The sequenced sample was peripheral blood, obtained 28 days after the second AZD1222 dose. CDR3 region: CASSLVYRDLGTGELFF. The DNA for the CDR3 is TGTGCCAGCAGCTTAGTATACAGGGATCTGGGCACCGGGGAGCTGTTTTTT.